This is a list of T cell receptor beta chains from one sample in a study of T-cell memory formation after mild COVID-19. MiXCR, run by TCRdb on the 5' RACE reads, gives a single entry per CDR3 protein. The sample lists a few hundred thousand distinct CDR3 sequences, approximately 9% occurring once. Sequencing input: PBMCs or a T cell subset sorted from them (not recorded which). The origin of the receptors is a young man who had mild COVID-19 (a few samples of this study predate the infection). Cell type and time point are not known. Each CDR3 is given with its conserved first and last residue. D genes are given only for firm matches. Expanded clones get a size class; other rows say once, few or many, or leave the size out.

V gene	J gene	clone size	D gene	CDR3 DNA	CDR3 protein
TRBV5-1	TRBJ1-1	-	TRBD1	TGCGCCAGCAGCGCGCTCAGGGGGCTCACTGAAGCTTTCTTT	CASSALRGLTEAFF
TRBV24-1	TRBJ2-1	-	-	TGTGCCACCAGTGATCCTCGGTTTAGCTCCTACAATGAGCAGTTCTTC	CATSDPRFSSYNEQFF
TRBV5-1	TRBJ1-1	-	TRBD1	TGCGCCAGCAGCCCGGACAGGGGCCGGAACACTGAAGCTTTCTTT	CASSPDRGRNTEAFF
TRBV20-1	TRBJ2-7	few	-	TGCAGTGCTAGTAAGACTTACTACGAGCAGTACTTC	CSASKTYYEQYF
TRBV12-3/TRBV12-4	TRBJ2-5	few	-	TGTGCCAGCAGTTTTTCCGGACCCCAAGAGACCCAGTACTTC	CASSFSGPQETQYF
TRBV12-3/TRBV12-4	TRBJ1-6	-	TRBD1	TGTGCCAGCAGGGGGGACAGGGGGAATTCACCCCTCCACTTT	CASRGDRGNSPLHF
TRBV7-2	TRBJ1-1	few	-	TGTGCCAGCAGCTTCTCCACGACTGAAGCTTTCTTT	CASSFSTTEAFF
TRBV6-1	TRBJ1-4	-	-	TGTGCCAGCAGCATCCGGGATGAAAAACTGTTTTTT	CASSIRDEKLFF
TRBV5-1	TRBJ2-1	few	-	TGCGCCAGCAGCTTGGCGGCTGAAAATTACAATGAGCAGTTCTTC	CASSLAAENYNEQFF
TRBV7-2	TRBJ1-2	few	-	TGTGCCAGCAGCCATCGACGGCATGGCTACACCTTC	CASSHRRHGYTF
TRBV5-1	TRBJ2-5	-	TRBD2	TGCGCCAGCAGCTTGGCCCTACTAGCGGGGGAGACCCAGTACTTC	CASSLALLAGETQYF
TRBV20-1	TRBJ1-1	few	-	TGCAGTGCTAGAGGGGGTGGAGTAGCTTTCTTT	CSARGGGVAFF
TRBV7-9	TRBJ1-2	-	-	TGTGCCAGCAGCCAAGAGGGCAGCTATGGCTACACCTTC	CASSQEGSYGYTF
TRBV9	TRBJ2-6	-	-	TGTGCCAGCAGCGTAGACTCCTCTGGGGCCAACGTCCTGACTTTC	CASSVDSSGANVLTF